This T cell receptor (beta chain) was profiled in a study of blood T cell repertoires in COVID-19. This CDR3 contains 13 residues. V gave up 1 base and J gave up 1 base, with 5 bases separating them. Germline values: CDR1 KGHSH, CDR2 LQKENI. This clone was seen only once. Authors' data handling: Estimates of nucleated cell counts were drawn from the amplification of reference gene primers. Sequenced by immunoSEQ multiplex PCR; TCRdb stores in-frame clones only, minus some. V and J calls and clone size are those listed in that table; D and trimming were worked out from the DNA. The table lists 250,000 or so clones, about 90% of them singletons.

Sequencing was done on a sample of peripheral blood. This sequence originates from an elderly man with acute or convalescent COVID-19. The chain is built from TRBV18 and TRBJ2-7; D gene ambiguous. The CDR3 protein is CASSPLLSYEQYF. The CDR3 region has the DNA TGTGCCAGCTCACCACTCCTGTCCTACGAGCAGTACTTC.